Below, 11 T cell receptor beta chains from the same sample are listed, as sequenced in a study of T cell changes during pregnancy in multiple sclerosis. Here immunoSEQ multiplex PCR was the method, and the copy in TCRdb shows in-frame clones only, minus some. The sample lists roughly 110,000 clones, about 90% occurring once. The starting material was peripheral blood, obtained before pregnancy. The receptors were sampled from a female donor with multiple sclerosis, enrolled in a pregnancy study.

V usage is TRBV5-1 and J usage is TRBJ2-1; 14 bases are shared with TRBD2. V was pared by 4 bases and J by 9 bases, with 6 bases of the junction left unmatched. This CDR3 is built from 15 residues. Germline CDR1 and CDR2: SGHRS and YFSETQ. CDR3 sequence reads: CASSKGLAGAGEQFF. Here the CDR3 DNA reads TGCGCCAGCAGCAAGGGACTAGCGGGAGCGGGTGAGCAGTTCTTC. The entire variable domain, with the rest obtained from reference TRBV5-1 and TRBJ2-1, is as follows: KAGVTQTPRYLIKTRGQQVTLSCSPISGHRSVSWYQQTPGQGLQFLFEYFSETQRNKGNFPGRFSGRQFSNSRSEMNVSTLELGDSALYLCASSKGLAGAGEQFFGPGTRLTVL.

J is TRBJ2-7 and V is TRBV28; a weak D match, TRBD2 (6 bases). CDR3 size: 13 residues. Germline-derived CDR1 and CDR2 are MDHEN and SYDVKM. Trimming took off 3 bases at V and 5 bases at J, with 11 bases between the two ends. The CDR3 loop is CASSFGGRDEQYF. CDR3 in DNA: TGTGCCAGCAGTTTCGGGGGTCGGGACGAGCAGTACTTC.

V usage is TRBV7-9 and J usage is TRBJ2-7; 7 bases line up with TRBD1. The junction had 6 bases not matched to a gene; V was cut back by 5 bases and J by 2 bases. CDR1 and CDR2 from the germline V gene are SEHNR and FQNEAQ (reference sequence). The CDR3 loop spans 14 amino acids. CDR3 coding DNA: TGTGCCAGCAGCCACCGGGACAGAGCCTACGAGCAGTACTTC. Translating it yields CASSHRDRAYEQYF.

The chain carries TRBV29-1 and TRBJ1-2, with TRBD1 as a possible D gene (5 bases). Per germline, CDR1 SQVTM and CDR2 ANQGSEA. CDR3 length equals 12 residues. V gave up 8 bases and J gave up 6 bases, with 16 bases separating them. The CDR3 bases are TGCAGCTCGGGGGAGGGGATCCATGGCTACACCTTC. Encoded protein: CSSGEGIHGYTF.

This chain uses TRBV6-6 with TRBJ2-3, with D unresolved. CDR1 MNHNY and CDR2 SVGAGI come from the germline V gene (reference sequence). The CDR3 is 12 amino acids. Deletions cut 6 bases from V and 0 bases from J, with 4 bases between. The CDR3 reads CASRESTDTQYF. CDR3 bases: TGTGCCAGCAGAGAGAGCACAGATACGCAGTATTTT.

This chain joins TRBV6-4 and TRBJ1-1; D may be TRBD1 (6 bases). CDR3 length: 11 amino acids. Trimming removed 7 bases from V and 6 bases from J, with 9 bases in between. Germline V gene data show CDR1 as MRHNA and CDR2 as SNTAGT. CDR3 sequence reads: CASKGHPEAFF. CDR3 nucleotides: TGTGCCAGCAAGGGACATCCTGAAGCTTTCTTT.

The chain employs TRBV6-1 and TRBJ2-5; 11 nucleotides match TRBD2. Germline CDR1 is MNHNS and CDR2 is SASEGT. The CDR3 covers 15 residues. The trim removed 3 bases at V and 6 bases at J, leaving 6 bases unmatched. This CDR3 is CASSDNSGGGKTQYF. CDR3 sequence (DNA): TGTGCCAGCAGTGACAATAGCGGGGGGGGAAAGACCCAGTACTTC.

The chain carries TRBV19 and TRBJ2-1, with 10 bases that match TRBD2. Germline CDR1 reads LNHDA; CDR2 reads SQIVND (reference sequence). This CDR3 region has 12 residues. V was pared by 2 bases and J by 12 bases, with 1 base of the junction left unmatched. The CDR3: CASSISGGAQFF. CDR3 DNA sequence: TGTGCCAGTAGTATAAGCGGGGGGGCGCAGTTCTTC.

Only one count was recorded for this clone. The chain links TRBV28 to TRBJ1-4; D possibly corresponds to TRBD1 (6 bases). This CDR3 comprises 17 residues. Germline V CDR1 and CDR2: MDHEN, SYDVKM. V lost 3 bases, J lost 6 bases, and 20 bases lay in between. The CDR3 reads CASSFPRIQGGDEKLFF. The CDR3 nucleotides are TGTGCCAGCAGTTTTCCGAGGATACAGGGTGGGGATGAAAAACTGTTTTTT. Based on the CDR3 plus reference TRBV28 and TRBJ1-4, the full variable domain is DVKVTQSSRYLVKRTGEKVFLECVQDMDHENMFWYRQDPGLGLRLIYFSYDVKMKEKGDIPEGYSVSREKKERFSLILESASTNQTSMYLCASSFPRIQGGDEKLFFGSGTQLSVL.

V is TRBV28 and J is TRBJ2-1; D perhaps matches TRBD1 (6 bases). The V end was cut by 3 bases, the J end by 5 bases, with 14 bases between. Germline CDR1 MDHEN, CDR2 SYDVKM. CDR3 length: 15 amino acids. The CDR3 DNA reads TGTGCCAGCAGTTTGGGGGCGACTTTGAACAATGAGCAGTTCTTC. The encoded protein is CASSLGATLNNEQFF.

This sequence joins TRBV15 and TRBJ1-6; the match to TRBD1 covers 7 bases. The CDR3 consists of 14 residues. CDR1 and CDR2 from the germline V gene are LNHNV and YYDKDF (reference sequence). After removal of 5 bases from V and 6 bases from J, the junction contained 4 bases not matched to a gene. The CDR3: CATSQTGINSPLHF. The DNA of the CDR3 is TGTGCCACCAGCCAGACAGGGATTAATTCACCCCTCCACTTT.